This TCR beta chain was captured in a study of blood T cell repertoires in COVID-19. The CDR3 sequence is 16 residues long. The ends lost 5 bases at V and 2 bases at J; junction bases unmatched: 9. Germline lookup yields CDR1 SGHVS and CDR2 FQNEAQ. In the source study's methods: Reference gene primer amplification yielded estimated nucleated cell counts. The repertoire was sequenced with immunoSEQ multiplex PCR; TCRdb's copy has only in-frame clones and lacks some. The DNA was the basis for D and trimming; V, J and clone size are from that table. The sample consists of 65,000 to 90,000 clones, nearly 90% of them appearing once. The table lists this clone with a count of one.

Sequenced: peripheral blood. The sequence derives from a man aged 50 to 59 with acute or convalescent COVID-19. The chain joins TRBV7-8 to TRBJ2-1, with 7 bases lining up with TRBD1. The CDR3: CASSHRRDSAYNEQFF. CDR3 coding DNA: TGTGCCAGCAGCCACAGACGGGACAGCGCCTACAATGAGCAGTTCTTC.